The 5 T cell receptor beta chains in this list originate from one sample, sequenced in a study of blood T cell repertoires in COVID-19. Sequenced by immunoSEQ multiplex PCR; TCRdb stores in-frame clones only, minus some. The data contain about 230,000 clones, about 86% of them singletons. The sequenced material came from peripheral blood. These receptors were collected from a man aged 40-55 years with active or convalescent COVID-19.

The V call is TRBV14, the J call TRBJ1-2; D remains unclear. This CDR3 has 16 residues. Germline CDR1 SGHDN, CDR2 FVKESK. V shed 0 bases and J shed 1 base, with 12 bases lying between them. CDR3 DNA: TGTGCCAGCAGCCAAGATCCGGGAATCCTTAACTATGGCTACACCTTC. It yields the protein CASSQDPGILNYGYTF. The whole variable domain, filled in from reference TRBV14 and TRBJ1-2, reads EAGVTQFPSHSVIEKGQTVTLRCDPISGHDNLYWYRRVMGKEIKFLLHFVKESKQDESGMPNNRFLAERTGGTYSTLKVQPAELEDSGVYFCASSQDPGILNYGYTFGSGTRLTVV.

The chain links TRBV5-8 to TRBJ2-7; tentatively, D is TRBD1 (5 bases). This CDR3 contains 17 residues. Germline V gene lookup returns CDR1 SGHTS and CDR2 YDEGEE. Trimming removed 0 bases at V and 1 base at J, with 17 bases between. The CDR3 DNA sequence: TGTGCCAGCAGCTTGGTGGATTTAGGGCAGGGATCCTACGAGCAGTACTTC. Amino acids: CASSLVDLGQGSYEQYF.

The CDR3 DNA reads as TGCGCCAGCAGCTTGGGGTGGGACTCCCGATTCAATGAGCAGTTCTTC. Its translation is CASSLGWDSRFNEQFF. This sequence joins TRBV5-1 and TRBJ2-1; D may be TRBD2 (6 bases). This CDR3 is 16 amino acids long. Trimming shortened V by 0 bases and J by 6 bases, and 16 bases separated the two germline ends. Germline lookup yields CDR1 SGHRS and CDR2 YFSETQ.

CDR3 protein: CSVYLSTDTQYF. CDR3 coding DNA: TGCAGCGTGTATCTAAGCACAGATACGCAGTATTTT. The chain employs TRBV29-1 and TRBJ2-3; no clear D. The germline gives CDR1 SQVTM, CDR2 ANQGSEA. The length of the CDR3 is 12 residues. Trimming took 6 bases from V and 0 from J, leaving 7 bases between them.

The rearrangement joins TRBV11-1 to TRBJ2-5; D is perhaps TRBD2 (7 bases). The CDR3 has 16 amino acids. Germline V gene sequence: CDR1 SGHAT, CDR2 FQDESV (reference sequence). With 7 bases removed from V and 5 bases from J, the gap between germline ends came to 23 bases. The DNA for the CDR3 is TGTGCCAGCACCATAAATGGGGGGGGCCTCCAGGAGACCCAGTACTTC. Translation: CASTINGGGLQETQYF.